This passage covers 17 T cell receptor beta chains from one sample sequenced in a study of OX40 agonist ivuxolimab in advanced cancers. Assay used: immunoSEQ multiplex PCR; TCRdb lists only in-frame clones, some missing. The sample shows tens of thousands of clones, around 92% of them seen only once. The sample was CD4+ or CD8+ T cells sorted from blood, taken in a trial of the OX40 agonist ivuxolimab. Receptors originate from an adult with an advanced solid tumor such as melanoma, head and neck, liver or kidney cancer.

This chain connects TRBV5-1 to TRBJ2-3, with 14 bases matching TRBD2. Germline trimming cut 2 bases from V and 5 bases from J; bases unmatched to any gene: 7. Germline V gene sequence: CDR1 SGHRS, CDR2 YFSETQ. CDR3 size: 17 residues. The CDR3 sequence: CASSFTPGTSGGDTQYF. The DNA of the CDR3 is TGCGCCAGCAGCTTCACCCCCGGGACTAGCGGGGGAGATACGCAGTATTTT.

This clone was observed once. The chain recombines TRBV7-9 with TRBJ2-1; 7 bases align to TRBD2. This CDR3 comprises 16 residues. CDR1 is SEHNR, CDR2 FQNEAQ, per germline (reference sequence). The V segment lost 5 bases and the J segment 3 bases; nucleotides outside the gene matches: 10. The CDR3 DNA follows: TGTGCCAGCAGCCCTGAAACTAGCGCCTTCTACAATGAGCAGTTCTTC. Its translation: CASSPETSAFYNEQFF.

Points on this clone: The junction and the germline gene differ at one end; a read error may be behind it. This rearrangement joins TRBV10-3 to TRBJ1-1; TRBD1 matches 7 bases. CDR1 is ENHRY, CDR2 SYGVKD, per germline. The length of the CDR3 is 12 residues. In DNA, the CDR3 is TGTGCCATCAGCATCCGGGACAGTGAACCTTTCTTT. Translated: CAISIRDSEPFF.

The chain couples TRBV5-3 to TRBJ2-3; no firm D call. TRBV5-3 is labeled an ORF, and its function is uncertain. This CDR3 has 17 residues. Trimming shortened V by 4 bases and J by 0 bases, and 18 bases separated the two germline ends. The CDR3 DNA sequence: TGTGCCAGAAGCCCGGTTGTGAAAAGAACTAGCACAGATACGCAGTATTTT. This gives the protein CARSPVVKRTSTDTQYF.

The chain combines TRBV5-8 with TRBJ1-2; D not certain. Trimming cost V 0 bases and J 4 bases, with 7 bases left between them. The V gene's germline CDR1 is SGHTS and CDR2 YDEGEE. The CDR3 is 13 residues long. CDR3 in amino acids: CASSLGPAYGYTF. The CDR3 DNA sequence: TGTGCCAGCAGCTTGGGGCCAGCCTATGGCTACACCTTC. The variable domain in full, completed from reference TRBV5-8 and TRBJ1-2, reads EAGVTQSPTHLIKTRGQQATLRCSPISGHTSVYWYQQALGLGLQFLLWYDEGEERNRGNFPPRFSGRQFPNYSSELNVNALELEDSALYLCASSLGPAYGYTFGSGTRLTVV.

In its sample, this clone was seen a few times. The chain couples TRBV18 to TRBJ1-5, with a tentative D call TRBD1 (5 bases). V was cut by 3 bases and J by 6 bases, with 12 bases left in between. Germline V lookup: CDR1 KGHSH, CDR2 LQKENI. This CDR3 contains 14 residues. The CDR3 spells CASSPGTRSQPQHF. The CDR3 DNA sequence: TGTGCCAGCTCACCCGGGACGCGGAGTCAGCCCCAGCATTTT.

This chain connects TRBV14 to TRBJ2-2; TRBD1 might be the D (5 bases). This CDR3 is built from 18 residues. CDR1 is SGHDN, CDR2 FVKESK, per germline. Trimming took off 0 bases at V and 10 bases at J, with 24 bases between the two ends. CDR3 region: CASSQDQRRRRAGAELFF. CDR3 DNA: TGTGCCAGCAGCCAAGATCAAAGGAGACGCAGGGCCGGAGCGGAGCTGTTTTTT.

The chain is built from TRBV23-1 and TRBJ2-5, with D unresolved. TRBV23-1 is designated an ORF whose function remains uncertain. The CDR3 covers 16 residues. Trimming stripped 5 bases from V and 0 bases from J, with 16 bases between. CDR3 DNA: TGCGCCAGCAGTTCGGCAGGTCGATCGGACCAAGAGACCCAGTACTTC. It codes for CASSSAGRSDQETQYF.

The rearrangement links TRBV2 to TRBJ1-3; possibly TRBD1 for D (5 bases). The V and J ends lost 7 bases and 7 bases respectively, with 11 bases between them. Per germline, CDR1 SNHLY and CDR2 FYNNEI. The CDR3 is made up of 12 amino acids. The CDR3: CASNSGANTIYF. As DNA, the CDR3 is TGTGCCAGCAATTCCGGGGCGAACACCATATATTTT.

The CDR3 nucleotides read TGTGCCAGCAGTGATCGGGGACAGGGGGCCATCTATGGCTACACCTTC. The encoded protein is CASSDRGQGAIYGYTF. The chain is built from TRBV6-1 and TRBJ1-2, with 12 bases that match TRBD1. V was clipped by 3 bases and J by 4 bases; unmatched bases: 6. The CDR3 has 16 residues. Germline V gene lookup returns CDR1 MNHNS and CDR2 SASEGT.

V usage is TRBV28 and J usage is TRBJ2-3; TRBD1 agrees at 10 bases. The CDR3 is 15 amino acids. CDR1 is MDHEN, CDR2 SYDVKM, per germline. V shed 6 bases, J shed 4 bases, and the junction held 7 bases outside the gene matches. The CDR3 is CASRPTGQGADTQYF. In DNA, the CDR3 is TGTGCCAGCAGACCCACCGGACAGGGGGCAGATACGCAGTATTTT. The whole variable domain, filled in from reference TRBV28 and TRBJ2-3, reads DVKVTQSSRYLVKRTGEKVFLECVQDMDHENMFWYRQDPGLGLRLIYFSYDVKMKEKGDIPEGYSVSREKKERFSLILESASTNQTSMYLCASRPTGQGADTQYFGPGTRLTVL.

The CDR3 loop is CASSYSGGQQYF. The CDR3 DNA follows: TGTGCCAGCAGTTATTCAGGGGGCCAGCAGTACTTC. This chain joins TRBV28 and TRBJ2-7; 8 bases map to TRBD1. CDR3 length: 12 amino acids. The germline V gene has CDR1 MDHEN and CDR2 SYDVKM. The junction had 4 bases not matched to a gene; V was cut back by 4 bases and J by 8 bases.

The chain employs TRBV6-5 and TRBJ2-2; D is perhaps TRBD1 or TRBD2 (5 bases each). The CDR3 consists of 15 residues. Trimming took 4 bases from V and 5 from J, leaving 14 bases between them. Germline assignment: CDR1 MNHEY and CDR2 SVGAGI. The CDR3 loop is CASSLTGTGTGELFF. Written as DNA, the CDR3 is TGTGCCAGCAGTTTAACCGGGACGGGGACCGGGGAGCTGTTTTTT.

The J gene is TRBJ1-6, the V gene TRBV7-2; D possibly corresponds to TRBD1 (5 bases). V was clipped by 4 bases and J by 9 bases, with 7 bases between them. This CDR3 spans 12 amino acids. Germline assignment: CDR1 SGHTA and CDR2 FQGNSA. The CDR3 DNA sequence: TGTGCCAGCAGCTATCAGGGTTCACCCCTCCACTTT. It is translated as CASSYQGSPLHF.

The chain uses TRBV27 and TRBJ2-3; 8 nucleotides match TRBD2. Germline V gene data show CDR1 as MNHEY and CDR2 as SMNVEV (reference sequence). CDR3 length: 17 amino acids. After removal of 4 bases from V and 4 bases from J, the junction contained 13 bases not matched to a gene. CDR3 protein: CASSSSHRAGDPDTQYF. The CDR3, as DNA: TGTGCCAGCAGTTCCAGCCATAGAGCGGGAGATCCAGATACGCAGTATTTT.

The CDR3 nucleotides are TGTGCCAGCAGCCTGGGGGCAGGGCACACTGAAGCTTTCTTT. It encodes CASSLGAGHTEAFF. V is TRBV2 and J is TRBJ1-1, with a weak D call TRBD1 (6 bases). Germline CDR1 SNHLY, CDR2 FYNNEI. This CDR3 is built from 14 residues. Between the trimmed V and J ends, which lost 6 bases and 3 bases, there was a span of 14 bases. Supplemented by reference TRBV2 and TRBJ1-1, the full variable domain reads EPEVTQTPSHQVTQMGQEVILRCVPISNHLYFYWYRQILGQKVEFLVSFYNNEISEKSEIFDDQFSVERPDGSNFTLKIRSTKLEDSAMYFCASSLGAGHTEAFFGQGTRLTVV.

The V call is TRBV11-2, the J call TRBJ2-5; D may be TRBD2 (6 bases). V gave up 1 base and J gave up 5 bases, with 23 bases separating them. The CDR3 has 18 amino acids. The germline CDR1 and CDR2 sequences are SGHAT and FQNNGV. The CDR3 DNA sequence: TGTGCCAGCAGCTTAGCAATCGGCGGGAAGAAAGGGAGGGAGACCCAGTACTTC. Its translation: CASSLAIGGKKGRETQYF.